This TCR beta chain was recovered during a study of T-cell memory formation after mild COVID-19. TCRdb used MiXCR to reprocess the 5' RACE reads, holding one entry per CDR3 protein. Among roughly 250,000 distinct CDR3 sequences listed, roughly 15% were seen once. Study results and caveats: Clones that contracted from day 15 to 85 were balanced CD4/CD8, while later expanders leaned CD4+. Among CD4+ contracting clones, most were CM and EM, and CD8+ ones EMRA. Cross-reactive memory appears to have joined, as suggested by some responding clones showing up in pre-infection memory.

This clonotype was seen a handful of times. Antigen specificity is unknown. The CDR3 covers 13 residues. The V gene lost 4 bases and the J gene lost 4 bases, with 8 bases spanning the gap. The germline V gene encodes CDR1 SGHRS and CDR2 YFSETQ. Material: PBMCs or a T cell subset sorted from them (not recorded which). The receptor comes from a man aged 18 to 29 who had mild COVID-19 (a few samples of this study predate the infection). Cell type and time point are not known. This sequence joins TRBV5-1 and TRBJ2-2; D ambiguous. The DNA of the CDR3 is TGCGCCAGCAGCCGGGTGGGCACCGGGGAGCTGTTTTTT. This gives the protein CASSRVGTGELFF.